The 18 T cell receptor beta chains given below trace back to one sample, sequenced in a study of vaccination effects on CD4 cells after COVID-19. Which antigens these TCRs recognize remains unknown. Profiling relied on immunoSEQ multiplex PCR, and the TCRdb table lists in-frame clones only, not all of them. In the table there are 20,000 to 30,000 clones, roughly 74% of which are singletons. Sequencing in the ViraFEST assay came after antigen-specific CD4+ T cells had been expanded with viral peptide pools, which were used to stimulate PBMC. It was after nine to ten days of culture that CD4+ T cells were isolated. Nucleocapsid antibody tests were negative, and the vaccine recipients had no prior SARS-CoV-2 infection. The sample consisted of CD4+ T cells from PBMCs cultured with SARS-CoV-2 spike peptides, taken before COVID-19 vaccination. The receptors stem from a human donor who received a COVID-19 vaccine.

The chain recombines TRBV27 with TRBJ2-5, with 12 bases fitting TRBD2. Germline lookup yields CDR1 MNHEY and CDR2 SMNVEV (reference sequence). V lost 2 bases and J lost 4; bases outside the gene matches: 11. The CDR3 is made up of 18 amino acids. The CDR3: CASSLGTSGSGGAETQYF. CDR3 nucleotides: TGTGCCAGCAGTTTAGGGACTAGCGGGTCGGGAGGGGCAGAGACCCAGTACTTC.

This chain joins TRBV24-1 and TRBJ2-6; D gene uncertain. Looked up from germline, CDR1 is KGHDR and CDR2 is SFDVKD. CDR3 length: 15 amino acids. Trimming left V 3 bases short and J 2 bases short, with 7 bases between. CDR3 protein: CATSDPRPGANVLTF. The CDR3 DNA reads as TGTGCCACCAGTGATCCACGTCCTGGGGCCAACGTCCTGACTTTC.

This clone came up a few times. The chain carries TRBV5-4 and TRBJ1-2, with 10 bases matching TRBD1. The CDR3 runs to 20 residues. V dropped 1 base and J dropped 0; count of bases not matched to a gene: 15. Germline values: CDR1 SGHNT, CDR2 YYREEE (reference sequence). The CDR3 DNA reads TGTGCCAGCAGCTTGAGGCGGGCCGGGACAGGGGCTTTAGCTAACTATGGCTACACCTTC. This codes for CASSLRRAGTGALANYGYTF.

The V gene is TRBV18, the J gene TRBJ1-2; 7 bases are a match to TRBD1. CDR1 is KGHSH, CDR2 LQKENI, per germline. This CDR3 is 14 amino acids long. V was pared by 5 bases and J by 4 bases, with 7 bases of the junction left unmatched. Here the CDR3 reads CASSRDRMVYGYTF. CDR3 nucleotide sequence: TGTGCCAGCTCAAGGGACAGAATGGTCTATGGCTACACCTTC.

This clone was seen just once. This chain connects TRBV7-2 to TRBJ2-7; TRBD2 might be the D (5 bases). Trimming removed 3 bases from V and 2 bases from J, with 11 bases in between. Germline CDR1 reads SGHTA; CDR2 reads FQGNSA. This CDR3 is built from 14 residues. CDR3 nucleotides: TGTGCCAGCAGCTTTCTAGCCGGGGCCTACGAGCAGTACTTC. It specifies CASSFLAGAYEQYF.

The chain combines TRBV7-9 with TRBJ2-3; D might be TRBD1 or TRBD2, each matching 6 bases. The CDR3 has 15 residues. Germline V gene lookup returns CDR1 SEHNR and CDR2 FQNEAQ (reference sequence). V lost 2 bases and J lost 5, with 14 bases in between. In nucleotides, the CDR3 is TGTGCCAGCAGCTTAATGGGGGGCGCGGAAGATACGCAGTATTTT. It is translated as CASSLMGGAEDTQYF.

The rearrangement uses TRBV2 and TRBJ1-5; D is uncertain. From germline, CDR1 is SNHLY and CDR2 FYNNEI. CDR3 length: 14 residues. Trimming removed 2 bases at V and 3 bases at J, with 8 bases between. DNA for the CDR3: TGTGCCAGCAGTGAATCGGGTTTCAATCAGCCCCAGCATTTT. Amino acid sequence: CASSESGFNQPQHF.

This clone has more than one count but fewer than ten. The rearrangement links TRBV2 to TRBJ2-2, with D possibly TRBD2 on 6 matching bases. The V end was cut by 6 bases, the J end by 0 bases, with 8 bases between. This CDR3 region has 14 residues. Looked up from germline, CDR1 is SNHLY and CDR2 is FYNNEI. DNA of the CDR3: TGTGCCAGCAGGGGACTTGCGAACACCGGGGAGCTGTTTTTT. It translates to CASRGLANTGELFF.

The chain joins TRBV24-1 to TRBJ1-4; no clear D gene. The CDR3 totals 12 residues. The germline V and J ends were trimmed by 9 bases and 6 bases, with 10 bases remaining between them. Germline CDR1 is KGHDR and CDR2 is SFDVKD. CDR3 residues: CATPAYYEKLFF. CDR3 DNA: TGTGCCACCCCCGCATATTATGAAAAACTGTTTTTT.

V is TRBV7-7 and J is TRBJ2-2; the D gene is possibly TRBD1 (5 bases). The V end was cut by 1 base, the J end by 1 base, with 10 bases between. The CDR3 loop spans 16 amino acids. CDR1 and CDR2 (germline): SSHAT, FNYEAQ (reference sequence). The CDR3 sequence is CASSLGRTLNTGELFF. In DNA form, the CDR3 reads TGTGCCAGCAGCTTAGGACGGACACTGAACACCGGGGAGCTGTTTTTT. Together with reference TRBV7-7 and TRBJ2-2, the CDR3 gives the full variable domain: GAGVSQSPRYKVTKRGQDVTLRCDPISSHATLYWYQQALGQGPEFLTYFNYEAQPDKSGLPSDRFSAERPEGSISTLTIQRTEQRDSAMYRCASSLGRTLNTGELFFGEGSRLTVL.

The CDR3 sequence is CASSPGGGGYTF. CDR3 nucleotide sequence: TGTGCCAGCAGCCCTGGGGGGGGCGGCTACACCTTC. V is TRBV11-2 and J is TRBJ1-2; possibly TRBD1 for D (6 bases). Deletions cut 5 bases from V and 8 bases from J, with 12 bases between. This CDR3 has 12 amino acids. Germline V gene lookup returns CDR1 SGHAT and CDR2 FQNNGV.

The V and J genes are TRBV27 and TRBJ1-2; 9 bases align to TRBD1. From germline, CDR1 is MNHEY and CDR2 SMNVEV (reference sequence). V was clipped by 3 bases and J by 8 bases; unmatched bases: 7. The CDR3 sequence is 14 residues long. CDR3 in amino acids: CASSFLDRGIGYTF. The DNA for the CDR3 is TGTGCCAGCAGTTTCCTCGACAGGGGGATCGGCTACACCTTC.

This chain uses TRBV6-1 with TRBJ2-7, with 13 nucleotides matching TRBD2. J was trimmed by 1 base and V by 4 bases; bases with no gene match: 10. There are 18 residues in the CDR3. Germline CDR1 reads MNHNS; CDR2 reads SASEGT. The CDR3 DNA is TGTGCCAGCAGTGGAGCCGGGACTAGCGGGACCGGATCCTACGAGCAGTACTTC. Translating it yields CASSGAGTSGTGSYEQYF.

This chain joins TRBV9 and TRBJ2-3, with D hard to call. Trimming stripped 0 bases from V and 3 bases from J, with 8 bases between. CDR3 length: 14 residues. Germline V gene lookup returns CDR1 SGDLS and CDR2 YYNGEE. The CDR3 loop is CASSVDGRTDTQYF. CDR3 DNA sequence: TGTGCCAGCAGCGTAGATGGACGGACAGATACGCAGTATTTT.

This chain uses TRBV29-1 with TRBJ1-1; D unresolved. CDR1 is SQVTM, CDR2 ANQGSEA, per germline. There are 13 residues in the CDR3. Trimming shortened V by 4 bases and J by 5 bases, and 14 bases separated the two germline ends. Here the CDR3 DNA reads TGCAGCGTTGTAGGTTATTCCGAGACTGAAGCTTTCTTT. Translated: CSVVGYSETEAFF.

V and J are TRBV5-1 and TRBJ2-6; possible D gene TRBD1, 5 bases. The CDR3 covers 15 residues. The V gene's germline CDR1 is SGHRS and CDR2 YFSETQ. V lost 2 bases to trimming and J lost 6 bases, with 12 bases between them. For the CDR3, the DNA is TGCGCCAGCAGCTTTTCAGGGTATGAGGCCAACGTCCTGACTTTC. Translated, it gives CASSFSGYEANVLTF.

The J gene is TRBJ1-1, the V gene TRBV4-1, with a weak D call TRBD1 (6 bases). This CDR3 is built from 15 residues. Germline V gives CDR1 MGHRA, CDR2 YSYEKL. Trimming pared 1 base from V and 6 bases from J, leaving 15 bases between. In DNA, the CDR3 is TGCGCCAGCAGCCAAGGGTTCCAGGGGAGCCCTGAAGCTTTCTTT. Protein: CASSQGFQGSPEAFF.

V is TRBV11-2 and J is TRBJ1-6; D is unclear. Trimming removed 5 bases from V and 10 bases from J, with 18 bases in between. The CDR3 is 15 amino acids. CDR1 is SGHAT and CDR2 is FQNNGV in the germline V gene. The CDR3 nucleotides are TGTGCCAGCAGCCCCAGCGTGAGGGTGGGATCACCCCTCCACTTT. This sequence encodes CASSPSVRVGSPLHF.